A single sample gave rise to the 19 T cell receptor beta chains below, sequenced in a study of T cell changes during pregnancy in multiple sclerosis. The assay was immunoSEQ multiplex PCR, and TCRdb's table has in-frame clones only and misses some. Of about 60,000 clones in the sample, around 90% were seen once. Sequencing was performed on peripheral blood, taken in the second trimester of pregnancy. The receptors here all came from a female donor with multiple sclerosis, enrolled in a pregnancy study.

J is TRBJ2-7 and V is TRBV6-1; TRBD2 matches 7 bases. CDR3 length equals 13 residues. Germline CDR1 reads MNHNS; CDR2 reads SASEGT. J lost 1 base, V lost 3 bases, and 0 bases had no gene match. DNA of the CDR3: TGTGCCAGCAGTGAGCGGGGGTCCTACGAGCAGTACTTC. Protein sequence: CASSERGSYEQYF.

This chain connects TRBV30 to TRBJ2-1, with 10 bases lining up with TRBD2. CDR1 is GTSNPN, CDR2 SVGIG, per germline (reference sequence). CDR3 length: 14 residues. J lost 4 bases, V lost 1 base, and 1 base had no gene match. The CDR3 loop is CAWSGLAGYNEQFF. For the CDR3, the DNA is TGTGCCTGGAGTGGACTAGCGGGTTACAATGAGCAGTTCTTC. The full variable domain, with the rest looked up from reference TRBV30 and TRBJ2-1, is SQTIHQWPATLVQPVGSPLSLECTVEGTSNPNLYWYRQAAGRGLQLLFYSVGIGQISSEVPQNLSASRPQDRQFILSSKKLLLSDSGFYLCAWSGLAGYNEQFFGPGTRLTVL.

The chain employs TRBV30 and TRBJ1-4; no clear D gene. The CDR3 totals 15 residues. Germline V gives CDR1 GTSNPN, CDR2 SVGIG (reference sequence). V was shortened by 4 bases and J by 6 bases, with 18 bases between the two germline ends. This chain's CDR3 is CAWTVGSPADEKLFF. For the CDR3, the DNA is TGTGCCTGGACGGTGGGGAGCCCGGCGGATGAAAAACTGTTTTTT.

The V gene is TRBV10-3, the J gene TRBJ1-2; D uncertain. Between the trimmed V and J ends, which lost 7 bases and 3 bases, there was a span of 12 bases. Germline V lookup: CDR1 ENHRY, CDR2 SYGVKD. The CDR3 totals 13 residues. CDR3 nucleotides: TGTGCCATCAAGCATTCGGGTGACTATGGCTACACCTTC. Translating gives CAIKHSGDYGYTF.

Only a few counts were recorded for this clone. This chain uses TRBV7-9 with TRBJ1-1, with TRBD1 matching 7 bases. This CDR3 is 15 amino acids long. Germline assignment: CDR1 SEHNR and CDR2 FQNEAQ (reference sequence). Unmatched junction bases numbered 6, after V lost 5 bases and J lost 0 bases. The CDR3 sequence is CASSPGTEMNTEAFF. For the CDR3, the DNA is TGTGCCAGCAGCCCAGGGACAGAGATGAACACTGAAGCTTTCTTT. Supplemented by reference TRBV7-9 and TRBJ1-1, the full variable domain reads DTGVSQNPRHKITKRGQNVTFRCDPISEHNRLYWYRQTLGQGPEFLTYFQNEAQLEKSRLLSDRFSAERPKGSFSTLEIQRTEQGDSAMYLCASSPGTEMNTEAFFGQGTRLTVV.

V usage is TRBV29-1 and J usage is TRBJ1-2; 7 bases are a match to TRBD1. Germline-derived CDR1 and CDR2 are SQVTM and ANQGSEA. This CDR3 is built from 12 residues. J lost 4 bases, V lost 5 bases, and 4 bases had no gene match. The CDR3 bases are TGCAGCGTTTGGGCAGGGGGCTATGGCTACACCTTC. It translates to CSVWAGGYGYTF.

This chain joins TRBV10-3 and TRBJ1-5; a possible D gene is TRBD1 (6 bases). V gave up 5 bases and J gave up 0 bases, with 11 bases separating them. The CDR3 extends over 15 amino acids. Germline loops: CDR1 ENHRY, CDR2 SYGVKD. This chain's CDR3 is CAISRDTPSNQPQHF. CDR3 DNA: TGTGCCATCAGTAGGGACACCCCTAGCAATCAGCCCCAGCATTTT.

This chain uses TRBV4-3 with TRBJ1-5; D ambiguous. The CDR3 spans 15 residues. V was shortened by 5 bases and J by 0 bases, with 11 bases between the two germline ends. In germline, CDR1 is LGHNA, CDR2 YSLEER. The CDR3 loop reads CASSYELNSNQPQHF. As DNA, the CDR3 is TGCGCCAGCAGCTATGAACTGAATAGCAATCAGCCCCAGCATTTT.

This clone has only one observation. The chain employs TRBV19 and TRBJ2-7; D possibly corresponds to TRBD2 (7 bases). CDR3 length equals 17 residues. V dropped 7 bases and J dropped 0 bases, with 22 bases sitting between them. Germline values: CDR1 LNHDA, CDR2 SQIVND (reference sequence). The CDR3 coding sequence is TGTGCCAGTACCCCAAGGTTAGGGGGGGGCAGCTCCTACGAGCAGTACTTC. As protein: CASTPRLGGGSSYEQYF.

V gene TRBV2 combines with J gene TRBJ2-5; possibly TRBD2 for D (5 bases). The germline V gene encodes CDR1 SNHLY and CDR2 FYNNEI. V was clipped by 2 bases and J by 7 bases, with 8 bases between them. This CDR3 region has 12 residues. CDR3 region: CASSEYGGTQYF. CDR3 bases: TGTGCCAGCAGTGAATACGGAGGGACCCAGTACTTC.

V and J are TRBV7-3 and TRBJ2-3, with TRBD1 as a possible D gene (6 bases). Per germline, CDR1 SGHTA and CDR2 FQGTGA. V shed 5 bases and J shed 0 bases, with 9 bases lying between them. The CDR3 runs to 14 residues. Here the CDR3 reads CASSIDRSTDTQYF. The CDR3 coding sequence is TGTGCCAGCAGCATTGACAGGAGCACAGATACGCAGTATTTT. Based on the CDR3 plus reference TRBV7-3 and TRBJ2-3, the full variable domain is GAGVSQTPSNKVTEKGKYVELRCDPISGHTALYWYRQSLGQGPEFLIYFQGTGAADDSGLPNDRFFAVRPEGSVSTLKIQRTERGDSAVYLCASSIDRSTDTQYFGPGTRLTVL.

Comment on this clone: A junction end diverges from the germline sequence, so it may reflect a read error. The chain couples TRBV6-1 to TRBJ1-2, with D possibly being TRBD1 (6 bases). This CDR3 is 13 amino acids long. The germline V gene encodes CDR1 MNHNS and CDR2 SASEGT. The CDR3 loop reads CASSEQGNYGYTF. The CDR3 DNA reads TGTGCCAGTAGTGAACAGGGTAACTATGGCTACACCTTC.

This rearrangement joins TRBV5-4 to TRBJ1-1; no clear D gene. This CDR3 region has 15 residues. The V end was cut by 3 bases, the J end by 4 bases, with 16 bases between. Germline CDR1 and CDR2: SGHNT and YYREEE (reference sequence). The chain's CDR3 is CASSSRWARGTEAFF. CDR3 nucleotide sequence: TGTGCCAGCAGCTCCAGGTGGGCCCGGGGCACTGAAGCTTTCTTT.

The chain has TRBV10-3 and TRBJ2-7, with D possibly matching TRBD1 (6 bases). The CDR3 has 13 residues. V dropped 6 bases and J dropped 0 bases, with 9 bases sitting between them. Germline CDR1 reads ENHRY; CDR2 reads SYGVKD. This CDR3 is CAISRDISYEQYF. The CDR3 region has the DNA TGTGCCATCAGCCGGGACATCTCCTACGAGCAGTACTTC.

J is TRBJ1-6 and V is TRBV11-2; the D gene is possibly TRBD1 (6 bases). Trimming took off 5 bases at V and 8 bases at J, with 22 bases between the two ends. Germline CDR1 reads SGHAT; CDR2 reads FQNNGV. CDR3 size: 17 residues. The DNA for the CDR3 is TGTGCCAGCAGCATCACAATAGGCGGGGGCGGCTATTCACCCCTCCACTTT. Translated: CASSITIGGGGYSPLHF. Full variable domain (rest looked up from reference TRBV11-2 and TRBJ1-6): EAGVAQSPRYKIIEKRQSVAFWCNPISGHATLYWYQQILGQGPKLLIQFQNNGVVDDSQLPKDRFSAERLKGVDSTLKIQPAKLEDSAVYLCASSITIGGGGYSPLHFGNGTRLTVT.

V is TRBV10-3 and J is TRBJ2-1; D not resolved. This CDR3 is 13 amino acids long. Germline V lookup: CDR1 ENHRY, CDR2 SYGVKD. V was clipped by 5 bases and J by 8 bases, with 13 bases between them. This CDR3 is CAISPSGFDEQFF. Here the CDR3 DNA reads TGTGCCATCAGTCCTTCGGGTTTCGATGAGCAGTTCTTC.

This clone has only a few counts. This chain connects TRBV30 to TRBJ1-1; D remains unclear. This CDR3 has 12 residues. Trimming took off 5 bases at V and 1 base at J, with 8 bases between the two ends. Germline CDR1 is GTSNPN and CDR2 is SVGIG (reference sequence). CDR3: CAWSQANTEAFF. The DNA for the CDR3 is TGTGCCTGGTCCCAAGCGAACACTGAAGCTTTCTTT.

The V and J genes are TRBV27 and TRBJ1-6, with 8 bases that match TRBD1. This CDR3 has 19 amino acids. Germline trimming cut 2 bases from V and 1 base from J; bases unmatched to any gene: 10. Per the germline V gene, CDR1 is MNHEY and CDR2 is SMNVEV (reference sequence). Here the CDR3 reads CASSLSWTGSGSYNSPLHF. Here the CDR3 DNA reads TGTGCCAGCAGTTTAAGCTGGACAGGGTCTGGGTCCTATAATTCACCCCTCCACTTT.

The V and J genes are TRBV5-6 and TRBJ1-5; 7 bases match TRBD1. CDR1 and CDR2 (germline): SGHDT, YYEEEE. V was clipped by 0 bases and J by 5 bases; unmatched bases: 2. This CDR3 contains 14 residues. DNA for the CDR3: TGTGCCAGCAGCTTGGGACAGGGTTATCAGCCCCAGCATTTT. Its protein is CASSLGQGYQPQHF.